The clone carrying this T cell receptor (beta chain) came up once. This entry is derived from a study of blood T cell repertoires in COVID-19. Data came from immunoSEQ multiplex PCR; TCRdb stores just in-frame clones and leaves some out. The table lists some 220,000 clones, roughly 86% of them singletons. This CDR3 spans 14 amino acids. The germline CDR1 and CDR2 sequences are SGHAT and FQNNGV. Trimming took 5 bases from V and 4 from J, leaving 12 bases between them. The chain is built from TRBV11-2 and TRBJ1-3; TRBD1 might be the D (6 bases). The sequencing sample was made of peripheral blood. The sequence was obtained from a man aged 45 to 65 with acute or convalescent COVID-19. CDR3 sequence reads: CASSPPGAGNTIYF. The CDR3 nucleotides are TGTGCCAGCAGCCCTCCAGGGGCCGGAAACACCATATATTTT.